This T cell receptor beta chain appears in the sequencing data of a study of T cells after yellow fever vaccination (dated by TCRdb to between 2018 and 2021). Background for the entire study: Libraries from fractions with low cell numbers were prepared with the SMART-Seq v4 Ultra Low Input RNA kit. To track T-cell clones before and after primary and booster YFV17D yellow fever vaccination, bulk TCR alpha and beta repertoires were sequenced longitudinally. The cohort comprised two healthy male donors, one aged 18 to 30 and one aged 30 to 40 years. Blood was collected at multiple timepoints before and after primary and secondary immunization, and bulk PBMC replicates and cell subsets were isolated.

The paper's findings and limits, for the study overall: Because only a couple of donors were included in the study, the extent to which the findings can be generalized is limited. A small fraction of clonotypes showed up in both the CD4 and CD8 compartments, probably as a result of convergent recombination. FACS-sorted repertoires could contain abundant contaminating clonotypes from the bulk population, so computational filtering was required. Compared with the primary T-cell response, the secondary T-cell response was faster but weaker, reaching its peak on day 5 rather than on day 15. After the booster, most of the clones that had expanded following primary vaccination were detected again (about 95% of CD4 and roughly nine tenths of CD8), which suggests that memory was broadly maintained.

Explained via the paper, the treatment or condition label denotes: live attenuated yellow fever vaccine strain. At each blood-draw timepoint, two biological replicates of bulk PBMCs were collected. A standard Ficoll-Paque protocol was used to isolate PBMCs from peripheral blood. TriZol was used to extract RNA from bulk PBMCs, CD4 and CD8 fractions, and dextramer-positive and dextramer-negative fractions. From cysteine to phenylalanine, the CDR3 is 17 amino acids long. Only the CDR3 region is kept as DNA, spanning 51 bases read in frame from base 1. Trimming removed 1 base from V and 3 bases from J, leaving 16 bases between the germline ends. As encoded in the germline V gene, CDR1 is MGHDK while CDR2 is SYGVNS. This clonotype has just a few counts. Its antigen target is currently unknown. No base quality information exists; no much larger clone differs at one position. TCR cDNA was synthesized by 5'RACE template switching, which introduced a universal primer site and unique molecular identifiers. Priming for cDNA synthesis came from both the TCR alpha and TCR beta constant segments. Library amplification used two PCR steps, and the second PCR step added sample barcodes and sequencing adapters. Libraries were sequenced on Illumina HiSeq 2500 (2x100 bp) or NovaSeq (2x150 bp). For the original study's pipeline: Demultiplexing of reads and collapsing into UMI consensus sequences were performed with MIGEC, and V(D)J alignment was carried out with MiXCR. Clonotypes responding to the vaccine were identified with edgeR on replicate PBMC samples, with the criteria of FDR below 0.01 and a log2 fold change above 5 up to day 15. CD4 or CD8 identity was assigned to each bulk clonotype according to whether the clonotype was present at higher abundance in the sequenced CD4 repertoire or the sequenced CD8 repertoire. TCRdb took the public reads, trimmed them with fastp at Q25, ran MiXCR for clone calling and kept in-frame beta chains. Each CDR3 protein gets just one entry, which takes the most common genes and DNA from the rows behind it. The V and J calls here are based on TCRdb, not the publication. This sample has more than 350,000 distinct CDR3 sequences in its table, and roughly 10% of those were observed once. The top ten constitute roughly 18% of the sample.

The receptor chain draws on TRBV25-1 and TRBJ1-5, with a tentative D gene TRBD1 over 6 matching bases. This clonotype was sampled from a man between 18 and 29 years old who received the YFV17D yellow fever vaccine. This specimen was PBMCs, taken on the day of the first yellow fever vaccination. The DNA sequence is given as TGTGCCAGCAGTGAATCAAACAGGGCAATCGACAATCAGCCCCAGCATTTT. This sequence encodes CASSESNRAIDNQPQHF.